Sequencing of this T cell receptor beta chain was carried out in a study of T cell repertoires in cytomegalovirus infection. General study results and limits: Carriers of CMV and the relevant HLA type were discriminated by public TCR beta frequency.

Germline V CDR1 and CDR2: LGHDT, YNNKEL (reference sequence). The CDR3 consists of 13 residues. Trimming pared 0 bases from V and 7 bases from J, leaving 7 bases between. TCRdb analysed the reads with MiXCR anew, one entry per CDR3 protein. Among roughly 760,000 distinct CDR3 sequences listed, approximately 34% were seen once. Of note for this clonotype: Its cognate antigen is unknown.

The material sequenced was PBMCs. The TCR comes from a human donor in good health (CMV status not recorded). Some clones in this sample may be carry-over from other donors' samples. The chain links TRBV3-1 to TRBJ2-1; the D gene is possibly TRBD1 (6 bases). CDR3 sequence (DNA): TGTGCCAGCAGCCAAGATACAGGGAATGAGCAGTTCTTC. Its protein product is CASSQDTGNEQFF.